This section outlines one T cell receptor (beta chain) sequence together with its context. The CDR3 is made up of 15 amino acids. CDR1 and CDR2 from the germline V gene are LNHDA and SQIVND (reference sequence). The germline V and J ends were trimmed by 8 bases and 7 bases, with 23 bases remaining between them. Authors' processing steps: Amplification of reference gene primers was used by the study to estimate nucleated cell counts. Only in-frame clones appear in the TCRdb table, and some are missing; sequencing was by immunoSEQ multiplex PCR. Clone size and V and J calls were adopted from that table, with D and trimming inferred from the DNA. The profile shows some 150,000 clones, around 80% of them singletons. These data originate in a study of blood T cell repertoires in COVID-19. The wider study: Sites across the United States, Italy and Spain contributed samples from acute and convalescent COVID-19. In each case, the material was cDNA or gDNA derived from T cells, B-cell-depleted T cells, or PBMCs.

The sample taken for sequencing was peripheral blood. V and J are TRBV19 and TRBJ1-1; no definite D call. The receptor was isolated from a woman older than 75 with active or convalescent COVID-19. CDR3 nucleotide sequence: TGTGCCAGTTCGAACGATATACCCGAGGGATTTGAAGCTTTCTTT. It yields the protein CASSNDIPEGFEAFF.